The rows below give T cell receptor beta chains drawn from one sample of a study of cytomegalovirus exposure and HLA in healthy donors. Clones were read by immunoSEQ multiplex PCR, and TCRdb kept only the in-frame ones, dropping some. The table lists under 150,000 clones, approximately 83% of them singletons. Material: PBMCs. The origin of the receptors is a male donor in good health and CMV-seronegative. Each CDR3 is given with its conserved first and last residue. Part of the rows lack a size; the others show once, few, many or a class for expanded clones.

size	J	length	V	CDR3
-	TRBJ1-5	12	TRBV28	CASTSSVQPQHF
-	TRBJ1-1	16	TRBV2	CASTSRRGGGNTEAFF
-	TRBJ1-5	15	TRBV5-1	CASSPGTGLGQPQHF
-	TRBJ2-1	16	TRBV9	CASSPARVVAYNEQFF
-	TRBJ1-1	13	TRBV19	CASSGGPNTEAFF
-	TRBJ1-2	12	TRBV7-3	CASSLGGNGYTF
-	TRBJ1-1	16	TRBV7-4	CASSLRRTGTNTEAFF
-	TRBJ1-5	13	TRBV6-5	CASQSIGGPPQHF
-	TRBJ2-3	14	TRBV7-2	CASSLVSGTDTQYF
-	TRBJ2-7	15	TRBV27	CASSLFPAAPYEQYF
-	TRBJ2-7	13	TRBV10-1	CASSLLRGNEQYF
-	TRBJ1-5	12	TRBV11-2	CASSLGGGPQHF
-	TRBJ2-7	12	TRBV30	CAWSPQGAEQYF
-	TRBJ2-7	13	TRBV7-9	CASSLQTGYEQYF
-	TRBJ2-3	15	TRBV7-8	CASFQGQGVADTQYF
-	TRBJ1-1	14	TRBV6-1	CASKRGGTEHEAFF
-	TRBJ2-1	15	TRBV5-1	CASSPGTSSYNEQFF
-	TRBJ2-2	16	TRBV9	CASSPSDRGHIGELFF
-	TRBJ2-7	16	TRBV7-9	CASSESTEGRLGEQYF
-	TRBJ1-2	12	TRBV14	CASSDMSHGYTF
-	TRBJ2-7	12	TRBV28	CASRFTGYEQYF
once	TRBJ2-7	14	TRBV7-2	CASSQGAGGAEQYF
-	TRBJ2-5	11	TRBV11-2	CASSFGGTQYF